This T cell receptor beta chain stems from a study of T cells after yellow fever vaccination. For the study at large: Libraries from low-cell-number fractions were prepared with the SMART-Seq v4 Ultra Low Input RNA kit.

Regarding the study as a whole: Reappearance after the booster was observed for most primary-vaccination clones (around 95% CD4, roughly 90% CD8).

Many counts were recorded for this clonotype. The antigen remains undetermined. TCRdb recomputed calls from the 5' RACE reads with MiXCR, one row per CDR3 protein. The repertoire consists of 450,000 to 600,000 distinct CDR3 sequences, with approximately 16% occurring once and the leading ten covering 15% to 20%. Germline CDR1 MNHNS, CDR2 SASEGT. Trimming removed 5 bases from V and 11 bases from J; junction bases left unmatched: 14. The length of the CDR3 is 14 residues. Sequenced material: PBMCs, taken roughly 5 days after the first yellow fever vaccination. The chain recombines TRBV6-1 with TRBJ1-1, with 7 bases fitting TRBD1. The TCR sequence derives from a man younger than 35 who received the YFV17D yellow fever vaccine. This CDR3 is CASSRGQVPMPAFF. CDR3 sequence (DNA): TGTGCCAGCAGTCGCGGACAGGTACCTATGCCGGCTTTCTTT.